This T cell receptor (beta chain) was captured in a study of blood T cell repertoires in COVID-19. On the study more broadly: PBMCs, B-cell-depleted T cells, or T cells provided the cDNA or gDNA that made up the material.

Study processing details: Estimation of nucleated cell counts relied on the amplification of reference gene primers. Clones were read by immunoSEQ multiplex PCR, and TCRdb kept only the in-frame ones, dropping some. V, J and clone size are those of that table, while D and trimming were read from the DNA. The data show 150,000 to 200,000 clones, under 80% seen once. Individuals aged roughly 18 to 100 years were recruited from 24 US areas. This TCR derives from a woman between 50 and 59 years old with acute COVID-19. The source material was PBMCs or T cells enriched from blood (not recorded which).

CDR3 in amino acids: CASSLSGTGGEGYGYTF. The CDR3 DNA reads TGTGCCAGCAGCCTGTCCGGGACAGGGGGCGAAGGATATGGCTACACCTTC. V is TRBV7-2 and J is TRBJ1-2; 12 bases line up with TRBD1. Germline V gives CDR1 SGHTA, CDR2 FQGNSA. The CDR3 extends over 17 amino acids. With 5 bases clipped from V and 5 bases from J, the junction kept 12 bases outside the gene matches.